In this sample, the clone carrying this T cell receptor (beta chain) turned up once. The data were taken from a study of tumor T cells in aggressive B-cell lymphoma. Per the germline V gene, CDR1 is LNHDA and CDR2 is SQIVND (reference sequence). Trimming removed 2 bases from V and 11 bases from J, with 15 bases in between. The CDR3 has 13 residues. The protocol was immunoSEQ multiplex PCR, while the TCRdb copy is restricted to in-frame clones and leaves out a portion. The table shows some 1,500 clones, with roughly 92% occurring only once. The sequenced sample was tumor tissue. This TCR was sampled from an adult with diffuse large B cell lymphoma. Some clones in this sample may be carry-over from other donors' samples. The chain combines TRBV19 with TRBJ2-5, with TRBD1 as a possible D gene (5 bases). The CDR3 DNA is TGTGCCAGTAGTATACAGGGCATTATGGAGCAGTACTTC. It translates to CASSIQGIMEQYF.